This is a list of T cell receptor beta chains from one sample in a study of cytomegalovirus exposure and HLA in healthy donors. Libraries were prepared by immunoSEQ multiplex PCR; TCRdb keeps only in-frame clonotypes and omits some of them. This sample has about 180,000 clones, with approximately 80% found just once. Sequencing was carried out using PBMCs. These receptors were collected from a girl under 18 in good health and CMV-seropositive. CDR3s include the opening cysteine and the closing phenylalanine or tryptophan. D genes are given only for firm matches. Not every row has a clone size; where given, it reads once, few, many or a size class.

>TRBJ2-1|TRBV29-1|-|TRBD2
TGCAGCGTTGAGGGACCTAGCGGGCTTTACAATGAGCAGTTCTTC
CSVEGPSGLYNEQFF
>TRBJ1-2|TRBV5-1|few|-
TGCGCCAGCAGCTTGAAGGGGGCTAACTATGGCTACACCTTC
CASSLKGANYGYTF
>TRBJ2-7|TRBV29-1|-|TRBD1
TGCAGCGCCTCTTTAGGGACAGGGAGGTCAAGCGAGCAGTACTTC
CSASLGTGRSSEQYF
>TRBJ2-3|TRBV5-6|-|TRBD2
TGTGCCAGCAGCCCTGGGGCGGGAGCAGATACGCAGTATTTT
CASSPGAGADTQYF
>TRBJ2-1|TRBV7-9|-|-
TGTGCCAGCAGCGTCGACTCGTTTAAAAGAAATGAGCAGTTCTTC
CASSVDSFKRNEQFF
>TRBJ2-3|TRBV6-4|-|TRBD2
TGTGCCAGCAGTGAAGGCGGGGGGAGCACAGATACGCAGTATTTT
CASSEGGGSTDTQYF
>TRBJ2-7|TRBV6-1|few|TRBD2
TGTGCCAGCAGTGAAACTCCTAGCGGAGTTTACGAGCAGTACTTC
CASSETPSGVYEQYF
>TRBJ2-2|TRBV9|-|-
TGTGCCAGCAGCGTTAAGAGCACCGGGGAGCTGTTTTTT
CASSVKSTGELFF
>TRBJ2-4|TRBV18|-|-
TGTGCCAGCTCACCACAGGGGCTAGCCAAAAACATTCAGTACTTC
CASSPQGLAKNIQYF
>TRBJ2-1|TRBV5-4|-|-
TGTGCCAGCAGTCTAAGTTCTTACAATGAGCAGTTCTTC
CASSLSSYNEQFF
>TRBJ1-2|TRBV6-5|few|-
TGTGCCAGCAGCCCTAGGGCAGGGGAAGGCTACACCTTC
CASSPRAGEGYTF
>TRBJ1-2|TRBV6-5|few|-
TGTGCCAGCCGTCAGGGGTTTGGCTACACCTTC
CASRQGFGYTF
>TRBJ2-3|TRBV5-1|-|-
TGCGCCAGCAGCTTCAGGGGTTGGGGCACAGATACGCAGTATTTT
CASSFRGWGTDTQYF
>TRBJ2-7|TRBV13|-|-
TGTGCCAGCAGCTTAGACCGCAGCTACGAGCAGTACTTC
CASSLDRSYEQYF
>TRBJ2-6|TRBV7-2|-|-
TGTGCCAGCAGCCCGAATTGGCCTCGCGGGGCCAACGTCCTGACTTTC
CASSPNWPRGANVLTF
>TRBJ2-1|TRBV5-1|-|TRBD2
TGCGCCAGCAGCCGCGGTGGGACTAGCGGGTACAATGAGCAGTTCTTC
CASSRGGTSGYNEQFF
>TRBJ2-5|TRBV29-1|-|TRBD1
TGCAGCGCCAGACAGGGAATGGAGACCCAGTACTTC
CSARQGMETQYF
>TRBJ2-5|TRBV5-1|-|-
TGCGCCAGCAGCTACCGGGAGACCCAGTACTTC
CASSYRETQYF
>TRBJ1-3|TRBV30|-|-
TGTGCCTGGCTTTTGAGCAACACCATATATTTT
CAWLLSNTIYF
>TRBJ2-7|TRBV7-9|-|TRBD2
TGTGCCAGCAGTAGGACTAGCGGGGGCGAGCAGTACTTC
CASSRTSGGEQYF
>TRBJ2-3|TRBV6-1|-|-
TGTGCCAGCAGCCCTATCGGGGTTCGCACAGATACGCAGTATTTT
CASSPIGVRTDTQYF
>TRBJ2-5|TRBV30|once|TRBD2
TGTGCCTGGGGAGCGGGGGCGGTAGAAGAGACCCAGTACTTC
CAWGAGAVEETQYF
>TRBJ2-1|TRBV19|-|TRBD2
TGTGCCAGTAGGATGCGGGGGAGCTCCTACAATGAGCAGTTCTTC
CASRMRGSSYNEQFF
>TRBJ1-1|TRBV11-2|-|-
TGTGCCAGCAGCTTAGTACTGGGAGGAGCTTTCTTT
CASSLVLGGAFF
>TRBJ1-2|TRBV5-1|-|TRBD1
TGCGCCAGCAGCTTCGGGACAGCCTCCTATGGCTACACCTTC
CASSFGTASYGYTF
>TRBJ2-7|TRBV7-2|-|-
TGTGCCAGCAGCCGTCTCCCCACGGGACAAGCCTACGAGCAGTACTTC
CASSRLPTGQAYEQYF
>TRBJ2-1|TRBV6-4|-|TRBD2
TGTGCCAGCAGTGACTCGTTTAGGACTAGCGGTGTCAATGAGCAGTTCTTC
CASSDSFRTSGVNEQFF
>TRBJ1-6|TRBV11-2|few|TRBD1
TGTGCCAGCAGCTTCAGGGGGCGGAATTCACCCCTCCACTTT
CASSFRGRNSPLHF
>TRBJ1-2|TRBV19|-|-
TGTGCCAGTAGTATAGATCGAGGTCCCTATGGCTACACCTTC
CASSIDRGPYGYTF
>TRBJ1-2|TRBV4-1|-|-
TGCGCCAGCAGCCTAACGGGGGGTTTAAGCGATGGCTACACCTTC
CASSLTGGLSDGYTF
>TRBJ2-2|TRBV29-1|-|TRBD2
TGCAGCGTTGCCCGGCCACGCGGACTAGCGGGAGTGGGCACCGGGGAGCTGTTTTTT
CSVARPRGLAGVGTGELFF
>TRBJ1-4|TRBV30|-|TRBD1
TGTGCCTGGAAACTCCTTCTACAGGGGACGGAGAATGAAAAACTGTTTTTT
CAWKLLLQGTENEKLFF